Listed below are T cell receptor beta chains from one sample, sequenced in a study of OX40 agonist ivuxolimab in advanced cancers. The assay was immunoSEQ multiplex PCR, and TCRdb's table has in-frame clones only and misses some. The sample consists of 100,000 or so clones, approximately 94% of them appearing once. The sequencing here drew on CD4+ or CD8+ T cells sorted from blood, taken in a trial of the OX40 agonist ivuxolimab. The receptors shown here come from an adult with an advanced solid tumor such as melanoma, head and neck, liver or kidney cancer. Both conserved end residues are part of each CDR3. Each record gives: J gene, D gene, CDR3 length, V gene, CDR3 DNA, CDR3 protein. A D gene is named only where the DNA matches it firmly.

j_gene: TRBJ1-1; d_gene: NA; len: 13; v_gene: TRBV29-1; CDR3nt: TGCAGCGTTGCAAGGGCTGGGAAGACTGAAGCTTTCTTT; CDR3aa: CSVARAGKTEAFF
j_gene: TRBJ2-7; d_gene: TRBD1; len: 15; v_gene: TRBV6-1; CDR3nt: TGTGCCAGCAGTGAAGCTCCACAGGGGGCCTACGAGCAGTACTTC; CDR3aa: CASSEAPQGAYEQYF
j_gene: TRBJ1-2; d_gene: NA; len: 16; v_gene: TRBV9; CDR3nt: TGCGCCAGCAGCGCCCAAGTGGCCAACCAGGTATATGGCTACACCTTC; CDR3aa: CASSAQVANQVYGYTF
j_gene: TRBJ2-1; d_gene: TRBD1; len: 14; v_gene: TRBV19; CDR3nt: TGTGCCAGTATTCGGACAGGGGCCTACAATGAGCAGTTCTTC; CDR3aa: CASIRTGAYNEQFF
j_gene: TRBJ2-3; d_gene: NA; len: 11; v_gene: TRBV7-8; CDR3nt: TGTGCCAGCAGCACCCGCCTTGGGCAGTATTTT; CDR3aa: CASSTRLGQYF
j_gene: TRBJ2-3; d_gene: TRBD2; len: 15; v_gene: TRBV27; CDR3nt: TGTGCCAGCGTCCGGGTAGCGGGGGTGTTGGATACGCAGTATTTT; CDR3aa: CASVRVAGVLDTQYF
j_gene: TRBJ1-2; d_gene: TRBD1; len: 13; v_gene: TRBV6-5; CDR3nt: TGTGCCAGCAGTCAGACAGGGATCTATGGCTACACCTTC; CDR3aa: CASSQTGIYGYTF
j_gene: TRBJ2-1; d_gene: NA; len: 15; v_gene: TRBV27; CDR3nt: TGTGCCAGCAGTTTACGAGGGACCACCAACAATGAGCAGTTCTTC; CDR3aa: CASSLRGTTNNEQFF
j_gene: TRBJ2-7; d_gene: NA; len: 14; v_gene: TRBV11-3; CDR3nt: TGTGCCAGCAGCTTAGACAGTACTGTCTACGAGCAGTACTTC; CDR3aa: CASSLDSTVYEQYF
j_gene: TRBJ2-7; d_gene: TRBD1; len: 14; v_gene: TRBV5-4; CDR3nt: TGTGCCAGCAGAACCGGGACAGGGGGAGGCGAGCAGTACTTC; CDR3aa: CASRTGTGGGEQYF
j_gene: TRBJ2-7; d_gene: TRBD1; len: 13; v_gene: TRBV11-2; CDR3nt: TGTGCCAGCTGCCGGGACAGGGGACACGAGCAGTACTTC; CDR3aa: CASCRDRGHEQYF
j_gene: TRBJ1-1; d_gene: NA; len: 13; v_gene: TRBV7-9; CDR3nt: TGTGCCAGCAGCCTCACCAGGGAGACTGAAGCTTTCTTT; CDR3aa: CASSLTRETEAFF
j_gene: TRBJ2-1; d_gene: TRBD2; len: 16; v_gene: TRBV5-4; CDR3nt: TGTGCCAGCAGCTTGGGAGCGGGACGGTCCTACAATGAGCAGTTCTTC; CDR3aa: CASSLGAGRSYNEQFF
j_gene: TRBJ2-7; d_gene: NA; len: 14; v_gene: TRBV6-5; CDR3nt: TGTGCCAGCAGTTCCCACGCCGGGGACTACGAGCAGTACTTC; CDR3aa: CASSSHAGDYEQYF